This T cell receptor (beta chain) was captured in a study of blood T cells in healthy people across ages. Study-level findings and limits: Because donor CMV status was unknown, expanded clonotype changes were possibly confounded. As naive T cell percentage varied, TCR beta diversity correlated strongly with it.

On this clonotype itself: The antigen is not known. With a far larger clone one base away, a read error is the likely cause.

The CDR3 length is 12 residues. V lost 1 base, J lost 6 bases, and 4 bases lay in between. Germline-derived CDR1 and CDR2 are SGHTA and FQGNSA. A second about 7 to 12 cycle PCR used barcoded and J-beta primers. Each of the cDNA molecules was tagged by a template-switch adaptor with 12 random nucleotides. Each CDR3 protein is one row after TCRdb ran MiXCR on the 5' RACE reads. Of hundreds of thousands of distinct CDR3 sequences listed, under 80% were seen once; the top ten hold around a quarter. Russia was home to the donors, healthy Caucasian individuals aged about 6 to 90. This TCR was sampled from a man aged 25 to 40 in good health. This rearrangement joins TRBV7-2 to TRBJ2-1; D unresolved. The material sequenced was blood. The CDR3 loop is CASSLGCNEQFF. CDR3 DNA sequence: TGTGCCAGCAGCTTAGGGTGCAATGAGCAGTTCTTC.